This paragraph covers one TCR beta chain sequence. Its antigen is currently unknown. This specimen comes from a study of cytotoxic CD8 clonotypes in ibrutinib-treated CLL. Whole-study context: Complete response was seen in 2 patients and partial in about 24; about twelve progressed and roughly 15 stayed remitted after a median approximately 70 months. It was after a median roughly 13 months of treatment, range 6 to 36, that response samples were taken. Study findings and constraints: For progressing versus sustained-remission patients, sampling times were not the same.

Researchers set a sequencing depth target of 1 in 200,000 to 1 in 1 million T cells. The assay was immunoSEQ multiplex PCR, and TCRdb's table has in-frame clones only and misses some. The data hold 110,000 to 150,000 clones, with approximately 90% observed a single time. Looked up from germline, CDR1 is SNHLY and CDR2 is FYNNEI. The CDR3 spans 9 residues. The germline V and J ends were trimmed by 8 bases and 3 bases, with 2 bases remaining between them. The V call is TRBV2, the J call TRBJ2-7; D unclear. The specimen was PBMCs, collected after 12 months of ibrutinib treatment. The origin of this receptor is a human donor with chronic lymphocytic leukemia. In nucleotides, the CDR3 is TGTGCCAGCGGCTACGAGCAGTACTTC. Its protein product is CASGYEQYF. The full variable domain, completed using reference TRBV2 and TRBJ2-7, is EPEVTQTPSHQVTQMGQEVILRCVPISNHLYFYWYRQILGQKVEFLVSFYNNEISEKSEIFDDQFSVERPDGSNFTLKIRSTKLEDSAMYFCASGYEQYFGPGTRLTVT.